This T cell receptor beta chain was identified in a study of shared clonotypes between healthy human individuals. Germline CDR1 and CDR2: SEHNR and FQNEAQ (reference sequence). This CDR3 is 13 amino acids long. With V trimmed by 10 bases and J by 7 bases, 10 bases remained unmatched. A note on this clone: Antigen specificity is unknown. This specimen includes other DNA sequences encoding the same CDR3.

Every immunoSEQ plate was one replicate of a subset's evenly spread DNA. Assay used: immunoSEQ multiplex PCR; TCRdb lists only in-frame clones, some missing. This repertoire shows over 2 million clones, roughly 96% found once; its top ten account for around 0.13%. General study findings and limits: The expectation was that sequencing depth would affect clonotype sharing among donors. The naive CD4 repertoires of a few donors were compared, and approximately 5% of clonotypes were shared. Rarefaction analysis demonstrated incomplete sorted-subset sequencing notwithstanding large depth.

V and J are TRBV7-9 and TRBJ1-5, with 7 positions matching TRBD1. The sequenced material came from naive CD4+ T cells sorted from blood. Subset specified: CD45RA+ positively selected. The clonotype comes from a man aged 18-30 years in good health. CDR3 protein: CATRDRVGQPQHF. CDR3 DNA: TGTGCCACAAGGGACAGAGTAGGACAGCCCCAGCATTTT. Full variable domain (outside the CDR3, taken from reference TRBV7-9 and TRBJ1-5): DTGVSQNPRHKITKRGQNVTFRCDPISEHNRLYWYRQTLGQGPEFLTYFQNEAQLEKSRLLSDRFSAERPKGSFSTLEIQRTEQGDSAMYLCATRDRVGQPQHFGDGTRLSIL.